These T cell receptor beta chains were read from a single sample in a study of OX40 agonist ivuxolimab in advanced cancers. TCRdb keeps only in-frame clones here, not all; method: immunoSEQ multiplex PCR. The sample holds over 9,500 clones; roughly three quarters are singletons and the top ten take around a quarter. Specimen: CD4+ or CD8+ T cells sorted from blood, collected in a trial of the OX40 agonist ivuxolimab. The receptors stem from an adult with an advanced solid tumor such as melanoma, head and neck, liver or kidney cancer. CDR3s include the opening cysteine and the closing phenylalanine or tryptophan. D genes are given only for firm matches. Clone size is not always given. Where it is, it says once, few, many or a class for expanded clones.

v_gene	abundance	j_gene	d_gene	CDR3nt	CDR3aa
TRBV9	-	TRBJ2-4	-	TGTGCCAGCAGCGTAGTAGTGTATAGGAGTAGAGACAAAAACATTCAGTACTTC	CASSVVVYRSRDKNIQYF
TRBV7-9	-	TRBJ2-7	-	TGTGCCAGCAGCCCAAAAAGGGGGGGGCGAGTCTACGAGCAGTACTTC	CASSPKRGGRVYEQYF
TRBV7-9	-	TRBJ2-5	-	TGTGCCAGCACAGGGCGAGAGACCCAGTACTTC	CASTGRETQYF
TRBV5-4	-	TRBJ2-1	-	TGTGCCAGCAGCTTGGACCGAAACAATGAGCAGTTCTTC	CASSLDRNNEQFF
TRBV7-3	few	TRBJ2-7	-	TGTGCCAGCAGCTCTGGATTCGGCGAGCAGTACTTC	CASSSGFGEQYF
TRBV6-5	-	TRBJ2-2	-	TGTGCCAGCAGTTACGGGTCCGGGGAGCTGTTTTTT	CASSYGSGELFF
TRBV5-1	-	TRBJ2-7	TRBD1	TGCGCCAGCAGCTTGGCACAGGGGGTTGAGCACGAGCAGTACTTC	CASSLAQGVEHEQYF
TRBV5-4	-	TRBJ2-1	TRBD1	TGTGCCAGCAGCCCAGGACAGGGAGGTGAGCAGTTCTTC	CASSPGQGGEQFF
TRBV5-4	few	TRBJ2-3	-	TGTGCCAGCAGCTACGCCTTGGTAGGCACAGATACGCAGTATTTT	CASSYALVGTDTQYF
TRBV11-3	-	TRBJ2-7	TRBD2	TGTGCCAGCAGCCTCGGGACTAGCGGGATCTACGAGCAGTACTTC	CASSLGTSGIYEQYF
TRBV7-9	once	TRBJ2-7	-	TGTGCCAGCAGCTCGGACATCCTCTTCTACGAGCAGTACTTC	CASSSDILFYEQYF
TRBV6-5	-	TRBJ1-5	-	TGTGCCAGCAGTTGGACAGGCAATCAGCCCCAGCATTTT	CASSWTGNQPQHF
TRBV6-9	few	TRBJ1-1	-	TGTGCCAGCAGTTACCTGGGAGGCACTGAAGCTTTCTTT	CASSYLGGTEAFF
TRBV27	-	TRBJ1-1	TRBD1	TGTGCCAGCAGTCCCGGGACAGGGGTAGCTTTCTTT	CASSPGTGVAFF
TRBV7-9	-	TRBJ2-3	-	TGTGCCAGCAGCTACCTAAAGAACACAGAGAGCACAGATACGCAGTATTTT	CASSYLKNTESTDTQYF
TRBV2	-	TRBJ2-3	-	TGTGCCAGCGGGCGGGATCCGGGACGAGAAACAGATACGCAGTATTTT	CASGRDPGRETDTQYF
TRBV28	-	TRBJ1-1	-	TGTGCCAGCACCCCCGGGCGGGGGCAAGGGAACACTGAAGCTTTCTTT	CASTPGRGQGNTEAFF
TRBV14	-	TRBJ2-7	-	TGTGCCGGCCAGGACGCCCGTGCCTACGAGCAGTACTTC	CAGQDARAYEQYF
TRBV6-5	-	TRBJ2-2	-	TGTGCCAGCAGTTACTCGCTGGCCGGGGAGCTGTTTTTT	CASSYSLAGELFF
TRBV19	-	TRBJ2-7	-	TGTGCCAGTAGTATGTTTGGGTCCGAGCAGTACTTC	CASSMFGSEQYF
TRBV6-5	-	TRBJ2-7	-	TGTGCCAGCAGTTACCCGCCCTACGAGCAGTACTTC	CASSYPPYEQYF
TRBV9	-	TRBJ2-3	-	TGTGCCAGCAGGGCCCGTTTCTCGGATACGCAGTATTTT	CASRARFSDTQYF
TRBV19	-	TRBJ1-6	TRBD1	TGTGCCAGTAGCGAACTGACAGGGTCCAGCTCCTATAATTCACCCCTCCACTTT	CASSELTGSSSYNSPLHF
TRBV7-8	-	TRBJ2-7	-	TGTGCCAGCAGCCCCGGACTTGGCGAGCAGTACTTC	CASSPGLGEQYF
TRBV11-2	medium-sized	TRBJ2-2	-	TGTGCCACCCGTAGTGCCGGTAACACCGGGGAGCTGTTTTTT	CATRSAGNTGELFF
TRBV11-3	-	TRBJ2-1	TRBD2	TGTGCCAGCAGCTTCGTAGCGGGAAGTGAGCAGTTCTTC	CASSFVAGSEQFF
TRBV4-1	-	TRBJ2-1	TRBD1	TGCGCCAGCAGCCAAGATGGCCCGGGGGTTATCGGGACAGGGCAAGGGGAGCAGTTCTTC	CASSQDGPGVIGTGQGEQFF
TRBV5-6	-	TRBJ2-5	TRBD2	TGTGCCAGCAGCTTGGAGGCTAGCGGTACTCGGACCCAGTACTTC	CASSLEASGTRTQYF
TRBV9	few	TRBJ1-1	-	TGTGCCAGCAGCGCGGGACAGAACACTGAAGCTTTCTTT	CASSAGQNTEAFF
TRBV21-1	-	TRBJ1-1	-	TGTGCCAGCGGGACAGGGGACACTGAAGCTTTCTTT	CASGTGDTEAFF
TRBV7-3	-	TRBJ2-1	-	TGTGCCAGCAGGCCGGGGAGCTCCTACAATGAGCAGCTCTTC	CASRPGSSYNEQLF
TRBV27	-	TRBJ2-1	-	TGTGCCAGCAGGGCGAACAATGAGCAGTTCTTC	CASRANNEQFF
TRBV7-9	-	TRBJ2-7	-	TGTGCCAGCAGCTCGGCAGACTACGAGCAGTACTTC	CASSSADYEQYF
TRBV9	-	TRBJ2-1	-	TGTGCCAGCGGAAGCCGGGACAATGAGCAGTTCTTC	CASGSRDNEQFF
TRBV28	few	TRBJ2-7	TRBD1	TGTGCCAGCAACATCGGAGACAGGGGGTACGAGCAGTACTTC	CASNIGDRGYEQYF
TRBV6-5	few	TRBJ2-2	-	TGTGCCAGCAGTTACGCCGGTGGCACCGGGGAGCTGTTTTTT	CASSYAGGTGELFF
TRBV2	few	TRBJ2-3	-	TGTGCCAGCATGGGGATCGTGGCAGATACGCAGTATTTT	CASMGIVADTQYF
TRBV28	-	TRBJ1-6	-	TGTGCCAGCAGTTTAGAGGTCTGGAATTCACCCCTCCACTTT	CASSLEVWNSPLHF
TRBV4-1	few	TRBJ2-5	TRBD2	TGCGCCAGCAGCCAAGTAGCGGGAGGGGAGACCCAGTACTTC	CASSQVAGGETQYF
TRBV6-6	-	TRBJ1-2	-	TGTGCCAGCAGTTACTCCAACTATGGCTACACCTTC	CASSYSNYGYTF
TRBV6-1	-	TRBJ1-1	-	TGTGCCAGCAAAGGGACGGGTGGCACTGAAGCTTTCTTT	CASKGTGGTEAFF
TRBV30	-	TRBJ2-7	-	TGTGCCTGGAGTGTGAAGGGTATCTACGAGCAGTACTTC	CAWSVKGIYEQYF
TRBV6-5	-	TRBJ2-2	-	TGTGCCAGCAGGGAACCTGATACCGGGGAGCTGTTTTTT	CASREPDTGELFF
TRBV7-2	few	TRBJ1-1	-	TGTGCCAGCAGCTTAGGGCAGGGATTTAGGACTGAAGCTTTCTTT	CASSLGQGFRTEAFF
TRBV19	-	TRBJ2-5	-	TGTGCCAGTAGTATAGGGGGCAACGACTGGGAGACCCAGTACTTC	CASSIGGNDWETQYF